Shown below are 28 T cell receptor beta chains from a single sample sequenced in a study of control samples from healthy donors and cancer patients. Sequenced by immunoSEQ multiplex PCR; TCRdb stores in-frame clones only, minus some. The table has about 100,000 clones, roughly 87% seen once. Sequencing was carried out using blood. These receptors were collected from a woman in her forties or fifties in good health.

The rearrangement joins TRBV4-3 to TRBJ2-5, with 10 nucleotides matching TRBD2. V trimming: 2 bases; J trimming: 3 bases; junction bases outside the gene matches: 3. CDR3 length equals 15 residues. The V gene's germline CDR1 is LGHNA and CDR2 YSLEER. The CDR3 DNA reads TGCGCCAGCAGCCAAAGGACTAGCGGAGAAGAGACCCAGTACTTC. Translated: CASSQRTSGEETQYF.

The rearrangement joins TRBV30 to TRBJ2-5; D tentatively reads TRBD1 or TRBD2 (5 bases each). Germline assignment: CDR1 GTSNPN and CDR2 SVGIG (reference sequence). The CDR3 totals 14 residues. Trimming cost V 3 bases and J 4 bases, with 15 bases left between them. The CDR3 loop reads CAWSGQGGGETQYF. In DNA form, the CDR3 reads TGTGCCTGGAGCGGGCAGGGCGGAGGAGAGACCCAGTACTTC. The complete variable domain, with remaining parts taken from reference TRBV30 and TRBJ2-5, reads SQTIHQWPATLVQPVGSPLSLECTVEGTSNPNLYWYRQAAGRGLQLLFYSVGIGQISSEVPQNLSASRPQDRQFILSSKKLLLSDSGFYLCAWSGQGGGETQYFGPGTRLLVL.

The chain employs TRBV5-8 and TRBJ1-5; D might be TRBD1 (6 bases). Germline V gives CDR1 SGHTS, CDR2 YDEGEE. The CDR3 covers 16 residues. Trimming cost V 4 bases and J 0 bases, with 14 bases left between them. CDR3 region: CASSTTGRPSNQPQHF. CDR3 DNA: TGTGCCAGCAGCACTACAGGGAGGCCTAGCAATCAGCCCCAGCATTTT.

This chain links TRBV5-5 with TRBJ2-3; D is possibly TRBD1 or TRBD2 (5 bases each). From germline, CDR1 is SGHKS and CDR2 YYEKEE (reference sequence). The ends were cut back, 3 bases at V and 0 bases at J, with 23 bases in the middle. The CDR3 contains 19 residues. CDR3 nucleotides: TGTGCCAGCAGCTCTCTGTGGGGCTCCGGGACGGGTAGCACAGATACGCAGTATTTT. It codes for CASSSLWGSGTGSTDTQYF.

This clone has just a few counts. The gene calls are TRBV30 and TRBJ2-2; D is perhaps TRBD1 (5 bases). Trimming cost V 2 bases and J 1 base, with 11 bases left between them. Per the germline V gene, CDR1 is GTSNPN and CDR2 is SVGIG (reference sequence). The CDR3 runs 15 residues. The CDR3 loop is CAWSIGELNTGELFF. CDR3 DNA: TGTGCCTGGAGTATAGGGGAACTGAACACCGGGGAGCTGTTTTTT.

The chain uses TRBV19 and TRBJ2-2, with 10 bases lining up with TRBD2. The V gene's germline CDR1 is LNHDA and CDR2 SQIVND (reference sequence). J was trimmed by 3 bases and V by 7 bases; bases with no gene match: 8. The CDR3 extends over 16 amino acids. The CDR3 nucleotides are TGTGCCAGTACCCCTCTAGCGGGAGTGGACACCGGGGAGCTGTTTTTT. As protein: CASTPLAGVDTGELFF.

The rearrangement joins TRBV2 to TRBJ2-2; TRBD1 might be the D (6 bases). Germline assignment: CDR1 SNHLY and CDR2 FYNNEI. The V and J ends lost 11 bases and 0 bases respectively, with 13 bases between them. This CDR3 comprises 14 residues. The CDR3 region is CALRQATNTGELFF. The CDR3, as DNA: TGTGCCCTCAGACAGGCAACGAACACCGGGGAGCTGTTTTTT.

The chain links TRBV19 to TRBJ2-1; TRBD1 matches 8 bases. Germline values: CDR1 LNHDA, CDR2 SQIVND (reference sequence). J gave up 5 bases and V 1 base, and 10 bases lay outside the gene matches. This CDR3 has 17 residues. This CDR3 reads CASSIGRPGGVNNEQFF. DNA of the CDR3: TGTGCCAGTAGTATAGGAAGACCAGGGGGCGTCAACAATGAGCAGTTCTTC.

This clone was counted a few times. This chain links TRBV7-9 with TRBJ2-5; 10 bases are shared with TRBD2. Trimming at V came to 5 bases and at J to 0 bases, leaving 15 bases not matched to a gene. In germline, CDR1 is SEHNR, CDR2 FQNEAQ (reference sequence). There are 19 residues in the CDR3. CDR3 nucleotide sequence: TGTGCCAGCAGCCCCCGAGGCACTAGCGGGGTCCTGTACCAAGAGACCCAGTACTTC. Its translation: CASSPRGTSGVLYQETQYF.

The chain carries TRBV12-3 or TRBV12-4 and TRBJ2-1, with 8 bases that match TRBD1. Trimming at V came to 2 bases and at J to 8 bases, leaving 2 bases not matched to a gene. The CDR3 consists of 13 residues. CDR3 DNA: TGTGCCAGCAGTTTACCAGGGGGCGATGAGCAGTTCTTC. The encoded protein is CASSLPGGDEQFF.

This clone was observed a single time. V is TRBV5-1 and J is TRBJ1-2; 7 positions agree with TRBD1. Unmatched junction bases numbered 12, after V lost 4 bases and J lost 3 bases. The CDR3 has 16 residues. Germline V CDR1 and CDR2: SGHRS, YFSETQ. CDR3 residues: CASSQNIKGQDYGYTF. The CDR3 bases are TGCGCCAGCAGCCAAAACATAAAAGGACAGGACTATGGCTACACCTTC. The full variable domain, its missing parts supplied by reference TRBV5-1 and TRBJ1-2, is KAGVTQTPRYLIKTRGQQVTLSCSPISGHRSVSWYQQTPGQGLQFLFEYFSETQRNKGNFPGRFSGRQFSNSRSEMNVSTLELGDSALYLCASSQNIKGQDYGYTFGSGTRLTVV.

The V gene is TRBV29-1, the J gene TRBJ2-7; D not certain. The germline V gene has CDR1 SQVTM and CDR2 ANQGSEA. The CDR3 has 11 residues. V was cut by 4 bases and J by 0 bases, with 4 bases left in between. CDR3 in amino acids: CSVADSYEQYV. The CDR3 bases are TGCAGCGTTGCCGACTCCTACGAGCAGTACGTC.

This clone was detected once. The chain has TRBV5-5 and TRBJ1-2, with 7 nucleotides matching TRBD1. Germline V gene data show CDR1 as SGHKS and CDR2 as YYEKEE (reference sequence). V dropped 4 bases and J dropped 0; count of bases not matched to a gene: 6. The CDR3 has 15 residues. The CDR3 is CASSLEDRPNYGYTF. DNA for the CDR3: TGTGCCAGCAGCCTAGAGGACAGGCCTAACTATGGCTACACCTTC.

The V call is TRBV6-5, the J call TRBJ2-3; TRBD1 might be the D (6 bases). The V end was cut by 7 bases, the J end by 4 bases, with 15 bases between. This CDR3 has 14 residues. Germline values: CDR1 MNHEY, CDR2 SVGAGI. This chain's CDR3 is CASTERGFPDTQYF. CDR3 nucleotides: TGTGCCAGCACAGAGAGGGGGTTCCCAGATACGCAGTATTTT.

The sample holds one count of this clone. The J gene is TRBJ2-7, the V gene TRBV7-9; maybe TRBD2 (6 bases). V shed 2 bases and J shed 11 bases, with 13 bases lying between them. CDR1 is SEHNR and CDR2 is FQNEAQ in the germline V gene (reference sequence). The length of the CDR3 is 12 residues. CDR3 nucleotide sequence: TGTGCCAGCAGCTTAACGGCAACGGGAGAGTACGTC. Translating gives CASSLTATGEYV.

The chain carries TRBV30 and TRBJ2-2; D may be TRBD1 or TRBD2 (5 bases each). The V end lost 3 bases, the J end lost 4 bases, and 15 bases lay between the germline ends. The CDR3 has 15 residues. Per germline, CDR1 GTSNPN and CDR2 SVGIG (reference sequence). CDR3 sequence: CAWRGQVGLTGELFF. CDR3 nucleotides: TGTGCCTGGAGAGGACAAGTCGGACTCACCGGGGAGCTGTTTTTT.

The chain links TRBV5-5 to TRBJ1-2; possible D gene TRBD1, 6 bases. V was trimmed by 1 base and J by 0 bases, leaving 19 bases between them. The CDR3 contains 18 residues. Germline CDR1 SGHKS, CDR2 YYEKEE (reference sequence). The CDR3 loop reads CASSLSLGGPEANYGYTF. The CDR3, as DNA: TGTGCCAGCAGCTTGTCTTTGGGGGGGCCGGAAGCTAACTATGGCTACACCTTC. Looking up the rest from reference TRBV5-5 and TRBJ1-2 gives the full variable domain: DAGVTQSPTHLIKTRGQQVTLRCSPISGHKSVSWYQQVLGQGPQFIFQYYEKEERGRGNFPDRFSARQFPNYSSELNVNALLLGDSALYLCASSLSLGGPEANYGYTFGSGTRLTVV.

This clone was picked up a small number of times. The gene calls are TRBV7-6 and TRBJ2-3; D remains unclear. The length of the CDR3 is 17 residues. Trimming removed 1 base from V and 4 bases from J, with 18 bases in between. Germline assignment: CDR1 SGHVS and CDR2 FNYEAQ. CDR3 bases: TGTGCCAGCAGCTTAGGGGGTTCTCGTTCTTGGGCAGATACGCAGTATTTT. Protein: CASSLGGSRSWADTQYF.

This clone was counted a few times. The rearrangement joins TRBV18 to TRBJ1-1, with D possibly TRBD1 on 6 matching bases. There are 14 residues in the CDR3. Germline assignment: CDR1 KGHSH and CDR2 LQKENI. Between the trimmed V and J ends, which lost 3 bases and 1 base, there was a span of 9 bases. The CDR3 sequence is CASSPWDTNTEAFF. CDR3 coding DNA: TGTGCCAGCTCACCGTGGGACACGAACACTGAAGCTTTCTTT.

This clone was seen repeatedly, ten times or more. The chain employs TRBV6-2 or TRBV6-3 and TRBJ1-1, with a weak D call TRBD1 (6 bases). In germline, CDR1 is MNHEY, CDR2 SVGEGT. V lost 6 bases to trimming and J lost 1 base, with 18 bases between them. The CDR3 is 16 amino acids. The CDR3 spells CASSNRPDRSNTEAFF. In DNA form, the CDR3 reads TGTGCCAGCAGCAACCGCCCGGACAGATCGAACACTGAAGCTTTCTTT.

DNA of the CDR3: TGTGCCAGCCAATTGGGGGACAGTTCTTATGGCTACACCTTC. Encoded protein: CASQLGDSSYGYTF. The gene calls are TRBV6-5 and TRBJ1-2; 7 nucleotides line up with TRBD1. With 8 bases clipped from V and 5 bases from J, the junction kept 11 bases outside the gene matches. CDR1 and CDR2 (germline): MNHEY, SVGAGI. The CDR3 has 14 residues.

This clone was seen a handful of times. This chain connects TRBV7-2 to TRBJ1-2; weak D call: TRBD1 (5 bases). Germline CDR1 reads SGHTA; CDR2 reads FQGNSA. V was cut by 5 bases and J by 4 bases, with 11 bases left in between. The length of the CDR3 is 13 residues. CDR3 DNA: TGTGCCAGCAGCCCCGGGGCGGCCTATGGCTACACCTTC. Encoded protein: CASSPGAAYGYTF.

The J gene is TRBJ2-2, the V gene TRBV19; perhaps D is TRBD1 or TRBD2 (5 bases each). Trimming cost V 8 bases and J 5 bases, with 15 bases left between them. CDR1 LNHDA and CDR2 SQIVND come from the germline V gene (reference sequence). CDR3 length: 14 residues. The CDR3 sequence: CASHGAPRTGELFF. As DNA, the CDR3 is TGTGCCAGTCACGGGGCCCCGAGGACCGGGGAGCTGTTTTTT.

This clone was seen a single time. J is TRBJ2-2 and V is TRBV9; 9 nucleotides match TRBD1. The CDR3 is made up of 15 amino acids. Germline trimming cut 3 bases from V and 5 bases from J; bases unmatched to any gene: 5. CDR1 and CDR2 (germline): SGDLS, YYNGEE. This chain's CDR3 is CASSAGTGMTGELFF. The CDR3 bases are TGTGCCAGCAGCGCCGGGACAGGGATGACCGGGGAGCTGTTTTTT.

This chain uses TRBV30 with TRBJ2-4, with TRBD1 matching over 7 bases. The germline V gene encodes CDR1 GTSNPN and CDR2 SVGIG (reference sequence). Unmatched junction bases numbered 18, after V lost 3 bases and J lost 7 bases. The CDR3 is 17 amino acids. For the CDR3, the DNA is TGTGCCTGGAGGTCCAATCACAGGGGACGCTTAGTCAACATTCAGTACTTC. It codes for CAWRSNHRGRLVNIQYF.

The count of this clone is one. This chain uses TRBV29-1 with TRBJ2-7; D unresolved. V was trimmed by 1 base and J by 2 bases, leaving 9 bases between them. The CDR3 sequence is 13 residues long. CDR1 and CDR2 from the germline V gene are SQVTM and ANQGSEA. The CDR3 loop is CSVEGKTAYEQYF. The CDR3 coding sequence is TGCAGCGTTGAAGGGAAAACTGCCTACGAGCAGTACTTC.

The chain carries TRBV19 and TRBJ2-2; D ambiguous. Germline assignment: CDR1 LNHDA and CDR2 SQIVND (reference sequence). The CDR3 consists of 14 residues. The ends were cut back, 9 bases at V and 3 bases at J, with 14 bases in the middle. The CDR3 protein is CASRPLPDTGELFF. As DNA, the CDR3 is TGTGCCAGCCGCCCACTCCCCGACACCGGGGAGCTGTTTTTT.

The rearrangement joins TRBV7-9 to TRBJ2-4; 9 bases agree with TRBD1. The CDR3 runs 17 residues. V dropped 4 bases and J dropped 2; count of bases not matched to a gene: 9. The germline V gene has CDR1 SEHNR and CDR2 FQNEAQ (reference sequence). This CDR3 is CASSSALTGGPKNIQYF. The CDR3 region has the DNA TGTGCCAGCAGCTCCGCTCTAACAGGGGGCCCCAAAAACATTCAGTACTTC.